The next 23 T cell receptor beta chains were all read from a single sample in a study of PD-1 blockade in mismatch repair-deficient tumors. Assay used: immunoSEQ multiplex PCR; TCRdb lists only in-frame clones, some missing. There are tens of thousands of clones in the sample; 60% to 80% occur only once, and roughly 5.5% lies in the top ten. The source was peripheral blood, collected 2 weeks after starting pembrolizumab. Receptors originate from an adult with mismatch repair-deficient cancer.

This rearrangement joins TRBV5-1 to TRBJ2-7; D remains ambiguous. CDR1 and CDR2 (germline): SGHRS, YFSETQ. This CDR3 has 11 amino acids. V was shortened by 3 bases and J by 2 bases, with 3 bases between the two germline ends. The CDR3 sequence: CASSYAYEQYF. In DNA, the CDR3 is TGCGCCAGCAGCTACGCCTACGAGCAGTACTTC.

V gene TRBV7-9 combines with J gene TRBJ1-5; D is perhaps TRBD1 (5 bases). From germline, CDR1 is SEHNR and CDR2 FQNEAQ (reference sequence). V lost 4 bases, J lost 1 base, and 8 bases lay in between. CDR3 length equals 14 residues. CDR3 sequence: CASSSGASNQPQHF. CDR3 in DNA: TGTGCCAGCAGCTCCGGGGCAAGCAATCAGCCCCAGCATTTT. The whole variable domain, remainder taken from reference TRBV7-9 and TRBJ1-5, is DTGVSQNPRHKITKRGQNVTFRCDPISEHNRLYWYRQTLGQGPEFLTYFQNEAQLEKSRLLSDRFSAERPKGSFSTLEIQRTEQGDSAMYLCASSSGASNQPQHFGDGTRLSIL.

The rearrangement joins TRBV5-1 to TRBJ2-3, with D unresolved. V was shortened by 5 bases and J by 0 bases, with 10 bases between the two germline ends. CDR3 length equals 14 residues. The germline V gene has CDR1 SGHRS and CDR2 YFSETQ. CDR3 loop: CASSWATSTDTQYF. The CDR3 DNA reads TGCGCCAGCAGTTGGGCAACTAGCACAGATACGCAGTATTTT. Supplemented by reference TRBV5-1 and TRBJ2-3, the full variable domain reads KAGVTQTPRYLIKTRGQQVTLSCSPISGHRSVSWYQQTPGQGLQFLFEYFSETQRNKGNFPGRFSGRQFSNSRSEMNVSTLELGDSALYLCASSWATSTDTQYFGPGTRLTVL.

This chain connects TRBV6-1 to TRBJ1-1; a weak D match, TRBD1 (6 bases). CDR3 size: 14 residues. In germline, CDR1 is MNHNS, CDR2 SASEGT. V dropped 8 bases and J dropped 5 bases, with 18 bases sitting between them. The CDR3, as DNA: TGTGCCAGCGATCCTTGGACAGAGGGTACTGAAGCTTTCTTT. Translating it yields CASDPWTEGTEAFF.

The genes are TRBV27 and TRBJ1-1; 7 bases match TRBD1. Germline CDR1 reads MNHEY; CDR2 reads SMNVEV (reference sequence). CDR3 length: 14 residues. Trimming cost V 4 bases and J 1 base; bases outside gene matches: 3. CDR3 amino acids: CASSSTGTNTEAFF. Written as DNA, the CDR3 is TGTGCCAGCAGTTCGACAGGGACGAACACTGAAGCTTTCTTT.

Concerning this clone itself: Other DNA sequences in the sample encode the same CDR3. The chain links TRBV6-5 to TRBJ2-3, with D unresolved. CDR1 is MNHEY, CDR2 SVGAGI, per germline. The germline V and J ends were trimmed by 2 bases and 0 bases, with 9 bases remaining between them. CDR3 size: 15 residues. The DNA for the CDR3 is TGTGCCAGCAGTTACATGGGCGGAAGCACAGATACGCAGTATTTT. It encodes CASSYMGGSTDTQYF.

The chain is built from TRBV5-1 and TRBJ1-5; no definite D call. CDR3 length: 14 residues. Germline CDR1 SGHRS, CDR2 YFSETQ. Trimming stripped 4 bases from V and 3 bases from J, with 11 bases between. The DNA for the CDR3 is TGCGCCAGCAGCCCGGACGGAGCCAATCAGCCCCAGCATTTT. This translates into CASSPDGANQPQHF.

The chain is built from TRBV6-5 and TRBJ2-3; D perhaps matches TRBD2 (5 bases). The V and J ends lost 6 bases and 6 bases respectively, with 19 bases between them. CDR3 size: 15 residues. Germline V gene lookup returns CDR1 MNHEY and CDR2 SVGAGI. DNA for the CDR3: TGTGCCAGCAGGAGGACTCCCCCCCATCACGATACGCAGTATTTT. Translating it yields CASRRTPPHHDTQYF.

The genes are TRBV7-2 and TRBJ1-5, with D maybe TRBD1 (6 bases). Germline V gene lookup returns CDR1 SGHTA and CDR2 FQGNSA. With 4 bases removed from V and 7 bases from J, the gap between germline ends came to 11 bases. The CDR3 has 13 residues. The CDR3 protein is CASSSGATQPQHF. Here the CDR3 DNA reads TGTGCCAGCAGCTCGGGGGCTACCCAGCCCCAGCATTTT.

This chain links TRBV4-1 with TRBJ1-5; 8 nucleotides match TRBD1. Per the germline V gene, CDR1 is MGHRA and CDR2 is YSYEKL. The trim removed 1 base at V and 2 bases at J, leaving 4 bases unmatched. This CDR3 contains 16 residues. The CDR3 nucleotides read TGCGCCAGCAGCCAAGCCCCGGACAGGGGCAATCAGCCCCAGCATTTT. It codes for CASSQAPDRGNQPQHF.

The chain links TRBV5-5 to TRBJ1-5; no clear D gene. The germline gives CDR1 SGHKS, CDR2 YYEKEE (reference sequence). Trimming pared 0 bases from V and 10 bases from J, leaving 20 bases between. This CDR3 has 16 residues. This CDR3 reads CASSLGEARPLGPQHF. Written as DNA, the CDR3 is TGTGCCAGCAGCTTGGGGGAGGCACGGCCCTTAGGACCCCAGCATTTT.

This chain joins TRBV5-1 and TRBJ2-2; TRBD2 aligns across 10 bases. V shed 0 bases, J shed 8 bases, and the junction held 4 bases outside the gene matches. There are 15 residues in the CDR3. CDR1 is SGHRS and CDR2 is YFSETQ in the germline V gene. CDR3 loop: CASSLELAGIGELFF. For the CDR3, the DNA is TGCGCCAGCAGCTTGGAACTAGCGGGAATTGGGGAGCTGTTTTTT.

The gene calls are TRBV9 and TRBJ2-1; D could derive from TRBD1 or TRBD2 (5 bases each). The CDR3 covers 14 residues. V lost 0 bases and J lost 5, with 9 bases in between. The germline V gene encodes CDR1 SGDLS and CDR2 YYNGEE. The CDR3 here is CASSVGGPNNEQFF. CDR3 DNA sequence: TGTGCCAGCAGCGTAGGGGGACCTAACAATGAGCAGTTCTTC.

V is TRBV19 and J is TRBJ2-7, with TRBD1 matching 8 bases. CDR1 and CDR2 from the germline V gene are LNHDA and SQIVND (reference sequence). V gave up 3 bases and J gave up 5 bases; unmatched junction bases: 9. This CDR3 is built from 15 residues. The CDR3 region is CASSIAGQGADEQYF. The CDR3, as DNA: TGTGCCAGTAGTATCGCAGGACAGGGTGCGGACGAGCAGTACTTC.

The rearrangement links TRBV29-1 to TRBJ1-1; D not resolved. V lost 0 bases, J lost 4 bases, and 24 bases lay in between. This CDR3 is built from 18 residues. Germline CDR1 reads SQVTM; CDR2 reads ANQGSEA. DNA for the CDR3: TGCAGCGTTGAAGATCTGGGTTTAGGCGCGTTGCGTGGCACTGAAGCTTTCTTT. Its protein is CSVEDLGLGALRGTEAFF.

In this sample, this clone turned up a few times. The rearrangement links TRBV4-3 to TRBJ1-1; D remains ambiguous. CDR1 is LGHNA, CDR2 YSLEER, per germline. With 1 base removed from V and 1 base from J, the gap between germline ends came to 7 bases. The CDR3 extends over 14 amino acids. The DNA for the CDR3 is TGCGCCAGCAGCCAAGTAGTAGAGAACACTGAAGCTTTCTTT. Its translation is CASSQVVENTEAFF.

The CDR3 reads CASRQGAKDIQYF. CDR3 DNA sequence: TGTGCCAGCAGGCAGGGGGCGAAGGACATTCAGTACTTC. The genes are TRBV25-1 and TRBJ2-4, with 8 bases that match TRBD1. Trimming took 6 bases from V and 8 from J; bases not matched to a gene: 6. This CDR3 has 13 amino acids. Looked up from germline, CDR1 is MGHDK and CDR2 is SYGVNS.

The V gene is TRBV29-1, the J gene TRBJ2-3, with 9 bases that match TRBD1. V shed 7 bases and J 6 bases; nucleotides not matched to a gene: 11. CDR3 length: 14 residues. Germline CDR1 is SQVTM and CDR2 is ANQGSEA. CDR3 sequence: CSAAPGQGGDTQYF. Written as DNA, the CDR3 is TGCAGCGCCGCGCCGGGACAGGGAGGGGATACGCAGTATTTT.

This chain joins TRBV19 and TRBJ1-1; a weak D match, TRBD1 (6 bases). V lost 3 bases to trimming and J lost 11 bases, with 19 bases between them. This CDR3 is built from 14 residues. CDR1 and CDR2 from the germline V gene are LNHDA and SQIVND (reference sequence). CDR3 nucleotides: TGTGCCAGTAGTATTCAGCAGGGGCGGGCGGGTGCTTTCTTT. This encodes CASSIQQGRAGAFF.

This clone has a handful of counts. This rearrangement joins TRBV5-1 to TRBJ2-1; the D call may be TRBD1 or TRBD2 (6 bases each). CDR1 is SGHRS, CDR2 YFSETQ, per germline. With 4 bases removed from V and 3 bases from J, the gap between germline ends came to 11 bases. The CDR3 covers 14 residues. This chain's CDR3 is CASSDGGGYNEQFF. The CDR3 nucleotides read TGCGCCAGCAGCGATGGAGGGGGCTACAATGAGCAGTTCTTC.

V usage is TRBV11-1 and J usage is TRBJ2-5, with D perhaps matching TRBD1 (5 bases). Trimming cost V 5 bases and J 2 bases, with 9 bases left between them. The CDR3 runs 13 residues. Germline values: CDR1 SGHAT, CDR2 FQDESV (reference sequence). The CDR3 loop is CASSRDSQETQYF. CDR3 DNA sequence: TGTGCCAGCAGCCGAGACAGTCAAGAGACCCAGTACTTC.

The V call is TRBV10-3, the J call TRBJ2-1; 8 bases line up with TRBD2. V was clipped by 2 bases and J by 6 bases; unmatched bases: 6. The CDR3 spans 15 residues. Germline V gives CDR1 ENHRY, CDR2 SYGVKD. Here the CDR3 DNA reads TGTGCCATCAGTGAGGAAGCGGGAGTTGGCAATGAGCAGTTCTTC. This sequence encodes CAISEEAGVGNEQFF.

The chain uses TRBV19 and TRBJ1-1; D is unclear. The CDR3 totals 13 residues. Germline V gene lookup returns CDR1 LNHDA and CDR2 SQIVND (reference sequence). V lost 5 bases and J lost 5, with 12 bases in between. The CDR3 DNA reads TGTGCCAGTAGTGGCCTGGGAACGACTGAAGCTTTCTTT. Its protein product is CASSGLGTTEAFF.